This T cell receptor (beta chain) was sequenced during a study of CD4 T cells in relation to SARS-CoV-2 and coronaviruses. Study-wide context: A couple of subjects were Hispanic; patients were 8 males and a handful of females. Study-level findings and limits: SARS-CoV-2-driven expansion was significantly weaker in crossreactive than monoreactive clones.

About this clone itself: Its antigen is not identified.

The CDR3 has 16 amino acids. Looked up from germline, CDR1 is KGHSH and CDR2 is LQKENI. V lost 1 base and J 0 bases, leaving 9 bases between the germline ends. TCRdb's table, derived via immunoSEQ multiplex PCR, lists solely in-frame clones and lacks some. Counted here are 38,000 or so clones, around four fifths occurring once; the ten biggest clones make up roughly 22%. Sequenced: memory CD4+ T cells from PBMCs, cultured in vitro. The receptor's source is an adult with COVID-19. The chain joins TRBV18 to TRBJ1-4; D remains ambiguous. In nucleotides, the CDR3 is TGTGCCAGCTCACCACGTCAGGCTGCAACTAATGAAAAACTGTTTTTT. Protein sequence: CASSPRQAATNEKLFF.